Below, one TCR beta chain is given with its context. The data belong to a study of blood T cell repertoires in COVID-19. Study background: Spain, Italy and the United States supplied samples that represented acute and convalescent COVID-19.

A Seattle source enrolled patients during active infection and followed them longitudinally. The authors' processing: Amplification of reference gene primers was used by the study to estimate nucleated cell counts. This table comes from immunoSEQ multiplex PCR, and its TCRdb copy is limited to in-frame clones, with some not included. V and J calls and clone size come straight from that table; D and trimming were deduced from the DNA. This table has more than 300,000 clones, around 90% appearing once. V lost 0 bases to trimming and J lost 0 bases, with 9 bases between them. The CDR3 extends over 16 amino acids. In germline, CDR1 is LNHDA, CDR2 SQIVND (reference sequence).

The V gene is TRBV19, the J gene TRBJ1-5; D possibly corresponds to TRBD1 (6 bases). The receptor comes from a woman aged 40 to 50 with COVID-19, enrolled during active disease. What was sequenced was peripheral blood. The CDR3 sequence is CASSIEGGHSNQPQHF. CDR3 sequence (DNA): TGTGCCAGTAGTATAGAGGGGGGGCATAGCAATCAGCCCCAGCATTTT.